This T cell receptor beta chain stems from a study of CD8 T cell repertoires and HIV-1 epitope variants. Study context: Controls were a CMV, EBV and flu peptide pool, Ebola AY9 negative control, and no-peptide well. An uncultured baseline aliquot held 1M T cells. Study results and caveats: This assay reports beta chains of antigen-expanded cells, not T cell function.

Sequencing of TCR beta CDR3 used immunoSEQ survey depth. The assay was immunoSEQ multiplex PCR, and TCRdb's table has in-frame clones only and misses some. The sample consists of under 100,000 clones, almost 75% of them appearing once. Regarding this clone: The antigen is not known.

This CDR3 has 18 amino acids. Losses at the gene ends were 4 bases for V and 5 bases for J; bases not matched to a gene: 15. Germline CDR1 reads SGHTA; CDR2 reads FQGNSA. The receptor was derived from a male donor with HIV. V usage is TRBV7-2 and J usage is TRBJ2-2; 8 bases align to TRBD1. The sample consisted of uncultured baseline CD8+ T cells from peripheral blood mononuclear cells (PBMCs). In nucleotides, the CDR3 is TGTGCCAGCAGCTCTCGGACAGGGCAAGAGGGCAGGACCGGGGAGCTGTTTTTT. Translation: CASSSRTGQEGRTGELFF.